The 29 T cell receptor beta chains listed next were all sequenced from one sample in a study of cytomegalovirus exposure and HLA in healthy donors. PCR was performed using 60 Vbeta and 13 Jbeta primers. This table comes from immunoSEQ multiplex PCR, and its TCRdb copy is limited to in-frame clones, with some not included. Of under 130,000 clones in the sample, less than 85% were seen once. Input material: PBMCs. All receptors derive from a middle-aged man in good health and CMV-seropositive.

This chain connects TRBV19 to TRBJ2-5, with a tentative D call TRBD2 (5 bases). Trimming pared 3 bases from V and 2 bases from J, leaving 10 bases between. The CDR3 covers 14 residues. Germline V gene data show CDR1 as LNHDA and CDR2 as SQIVND (reference sequence). In DNA form, the CDR3 reads TGTGCCAGTAGTATTGGAGGACTGCAAGAGACCCAGTACTTC. It encodes CASSIGGLQETQYF.

This clone occurred once. The chain links TRBV27 to TRBJ1-2; TRBD1 might be the D (5 bases). The CDR3 consists of 14 residues. V dropped 6 bases and J dropped 5 bases, with 16 bases sitting between them. CDR1 and CDR2 from the germline V gene are MNHEY and SMNVEV (reference sequence). CDR3 in DNA: TGTGCCAGCAGATCGTCGACAGACCTATATGGCTACACCTTC. This translates into CASRSSTDLYGYTF.

This clone was picked up a small number of times. V and J are TRBV21-1 and TRBJ1-5. TRBV21-1 is tagged as a pseudogene. The CDR3 runs to 18 residues. DNA for the CDR3: TGTGCCAGCAGCACCAAAAAGCGGCGGACCGTCTCCAATCAGCCCCAGCATTTT. Protein: CASSTKKRRTVSNQPQHF.

This rearrangement joins TRBV7-9 to TRBJ2-3; perhaps TRBD2 as D (6 bases). From germline, CDR1 is SEHNR and CDR2 FQNEAQ (reference sequence). The germline V and J ends were trimmed by 6 bases and 1 base, with 20 bases remaining between them. The CDR3 extends over 17 amino acids. The CDR3 loop reads CASRSNKEGTGTDTQYF. CDR3 DNA: TGTGCCAGCAGATCAAATAAGGAGGGGACGGGCACAGATACGCAGTATTTT.

Here the CDR3 DNA reads TGTGCCAGCAACAGACTAGTGTCGGACAATGAGCAGTTCTTC. Translating it yields CASNRLVSDNEQFF. This chain uses TRBV2 with TRBJ2-1; TRBD2 is a possible D gene (6 bases). Trimming shortened V by 7 bases and J by 5 bases, and 15 bases separated the two germline ends. The CDR3 length is 14 residues. Germline-derived CDR1 and CDR2 are SNHLY and FYNNEI.

The V call is TRBV5-4, the J call TRBJ2-3; D is perhaps TRBD1 (6 bases). This CDR3 contains 15 residues. Looked up from germline, CDR1 is SGHNT and CDR2 is YYREEE (reference sequence). Trimming pared 3 bases from V and 3 bases from J, leaving 14 bases between. This CDR3 reads CASSSPRGRTDTQYF. CDR3 nucleotides: TGTGCCAGCAGCTCCCCCAGGGGACGGACAGATACGCAGTATTTT.

The count of this clone is one. V gene TRBV5-6 combines with J gene TRBJ2-7; D possibly corresponds to TRBD1 (5 bases). The CDR3 is 13 residues long. CDR1 SGHDT and CDR2 YYEEEE come from the germline V gene. Trimming pared 4 bases from V and 7 bases from J, leaving 15 bases between. CDR3 bases: TGTGCCAGCAGCGACAGCAGGTCGCGGGAGCAGTACTTC. It yields the protein CASSDSRSREQYF.

The chain carries TRBV18 and TRBJ2-1; D is perhaps TRBD1 (6 bases). Germline-derived CDR1 and CDR2 are KGHSH and LQKENI. Trimming took 4 bases from V and 6 from J, leaving 10 bases between them. The CDR3 loop spans 13 amino acids. CDR3 DNA: TGTGCCAGCTCACTACTCAGGGGCAATGAGCAGTTCTTC. Translated: CASSLLRGNEQFF.

This clone came up a few times. The chain joins TRBV4-1 to TRBJ1-6; no clear D gene. Germline V lookup: CDR1 MGHRA, CDR2 YSYEKL. The CDR3 runs to 14 residues. V was trimmed by 1 base and J by 6 bases, leaving 7 bases between them. This CDR3 reads CASSQGAGNSPLHF. The CDR3, as DNA: TGCGCCAGCAGCCAAGGGGCCGGTAATTCACCCCTCCACTTT.

The CDR3 DNA follows: TGTGCCAGCAGCTTTATGCGGGGGCAAGAGACCCAGTACTTC. Amino acid sequence: CASSFMRGQETQYF. V and J are TRBV11-1 and TRBJ2-5; 7 nucleotides line up with TRBD2. Looked up from germline, CDR1 is SGHAT and CDR2 is FQDESV (reference sequence). J was trimmed by 2 bases and V by 3 bases; bases with no gene match: 3. The CDR3 length is 14 residues.

The rearrangement joins TRBV28 to TRBJ2-2; 11 bases match TRBD2. This CDR3 is 18 amino acids long. The J segment lost 2 bases and the V segment lost 4 bases, leaving 9 bases of the junction unmatched. CDR1 is MDHEN and CDR2 is SYDVKM in the germline V gene. Here the CDR3 DNA reads TGTGCCAGCAGTTCATTGACTAGCGGGGAAATCAACACCGGGGAGCTGTTTTTT. It codes for CASSSLTSGEINTGELFF.

J is TRBJ1-4 and V is TRBV28; TRBD1 is a possible D gene (5 bases). The CDR3 consists of 15 residues. Germline V CDR1 and CDR2: MDHEN, SYDVKM. V was cut by 2 bases and J by 8 bases, with 15 bases left in between. The CDR3 coding sequence is TGTGCCAGCAGTTTAGGGGCCGGGCCTGGAGAAAAACTGTTTTTT. Translation gives CASSLGAGPGEKLFF.

V usage is TRBV15 and J usage is TRBJ2-5, with a possible D match to TRBD1 (6 bases). CDR1 and CDR2 from the germline V gene are LNHNV and YYDKDF (reference sequence). V lost 0 bases, J lost 5 bases, and 13 bases lay in between. CDR3 length: 15 residues. The CDR3 DNA is TGTGCCACCAGCAGAGATCTTAGGCAGGGGGAGACCCAGTACTTC. Its translation is CATSRDLRQGETQYF.

The chain uses TRBV9 and TRBJ2-1; 12 nucleotides match TRBD2. Trimming removed 2 bases from V and 0 bases from J; junction bases left unmatched: 3. Germline V gives CDR1 SGDLS, CDR2 YYNGEE. The CDR3 contains 17 residues. The CDR3 region is CASSVGLAGSSYNEQFF. The DNA for the CDR3 is TGTGCCAGCAGCGTTGGACTAGCGGGGAGCTCCTACAATGAGCAGTTCTTC.

In DNA form, the CDR3 reads TGTGCCAGAAGCTTTGACAGCACTGAAGCTTTCTTT. Amino acid sequence: CARSFDSTEAFF. The chain is built from TRBV5-3 and TRBJ1-1; weak D call: TRBD1 (5 bases). TRBV5-3 is an ORF; its function is uncertain. V lost 2 bases and J lost 4, with 6 bases in between. The CDR3 extends over 12 amino acids.

The J gene is TRBJ1-1, the V gene TRBV11-3; D call uncertain. This CDR3 has 14 residues. Germline V gene data show CDR1 as SGHNT and CDR2 as YENEEA. V gave up 6 bases and J gave up 5 bases, with 16 bases separating them. This chain's CDR3 is CASSSTGIATEAFF. The CDR3 DNA sequence: TGTGCCAGCAGTTCCACGGGGATAGCGACTGAAGCTTTCTTT. The full variable domain, rest sourced from reference TRBV11-3 and TRBJ1-1, is EAGVVQSPRYKIIEKKQPVAFWCNPISGHNTLYWYLQNLGQGPELLIRYENEEAVDDSQLPKDRFSAERLKGVDSTLKIQPAELGDSAVYLCASSSTGIATEAFFGQGTRLTVV.

V usage is TRBV10-1 and J usage is TRBJ2-3; TRBD2 matches at 7 bases. Germline V lookup: CDR1 WNHNN, CDR2 SYGVQD (reference sequence). The CDR3 covers 16 residues. The junction had 13 bases not matched to a gene; V was cut back by 0 bases and J by 10 bases. CDR3 residues: CASSESQAGPFGAQYF. CDR3 nucleotides: TGCGCCAGCAGTGAGTCTCAAGCGGGGCCTTTTGGTGCGCAGTATTTT.

With regard to this clone: This specimen includes other DNA sequences encoding the same CDR3. The chain combines TRBV5-4 with TRBJ2-3; no clear D gene. Germline CDR1 and CDR2: SGHNT and YYREEE (reference sequence). This CDR3 is 12 amino acids long. V was clipped by 3 bases and J by 2 bases, with 4 bases between them. DNA for the CDR3: TGTGCCAGCAGCTCCTCCACAGATACGCAGTATTTT. This sequence encodes CASSSSTDTQYF. Drawing the rest from reference TRBV5-4 and TRBJ2-3, the complete variable domain is ETGVTQSPTHLIKTRGQQVTLRCSSQSGHNTVSWYQQALGQGPQFIFQYYREEENGRGNFPPRFSGLQFPNYSSELNVNALELDDSALYLCASSSSTDTQYFGPGTRLTVL.

The V and J genes are TRBV19 and TRBJ2-3; weak D call: TRBD1 (6 bases). Germline CDR1 and CDR2: LNHDA and SQIVND (reference sequence). Trimming took off 6 bases at V and 7 bases at J, with 14 bases between the two ends. This CDR3 region has 13 residues. DNA for the CDR3: TGTGCCAGTAGCCTGGAACAGGGCTATACGCAGTATTTT. This codes for CASSLEQGYTQYF.

This chain connects TRBV7-2 to TRBJ2-3, with TRBD2 identical over 8 bases. The CDR3 spans 13 residues. Losses at the gene ends were 4 bases for V and 10 bases for J; bases not matched to a gene: 7. Germline V CDR1 and CDR2: SGHTA, FQGNSA. CDR3 DNA: TGTGCCAGCAGCTCAGAGGGACTAGGAGCGCAGTATTTT. This gives the protein CASSSEGLGAQYF.

The chain combines TRBV11-3 with TRBJ1-1; D may be TRBD1 (6 bases). Germline assignment: CDR1 SGHNT and CDR2 YENEEA. The CDR3 totals 15 residues. V lost 3 bases to trimming and J lost 1 base, with 12 bases between them. The CDR3 region has the DNA TGTGCCAGCAGCTTCAAGACAGGAGAGAACACTGAAGCTTTCTTT. Translated, it gives CASSFKTGENTEAFF.

This chain uses TRBV19 with TRBJ2-7, with TRBD2 matching over 8 bases. Looked up from germline, CDR1 is LNHDA and CDR2 is SQIVND (reference sequence). CDR3 length: 14 residues. The V segment lost 4 bases and the J segment 4 bases; nucleotides outside the gene matches: 6. The CDR3 protein is CASSTGTSGYEQYF. For the CDR3, the DNA is TGTGCCAGTAGTACGGGGACTAGTGGGTACGAGCAGTACTTC.

The V gene is TRBV10-3, the J gene TRBJ2-3, with 10 positions matching TRBD2. V gave up 4 bases and J gave up 7 bases; unmatched junction bases: 17. This CDR3 spans 18 amino acids. The V gene's germline CDR1 is ENHRY and CDR2 SYGVKD. The CDR3 loop reads CAISVTSPGLAMFYTQYF. CDR3 bases: TGTGCCATCAGTGTAACCTCACCGGGACTAGCGATGTTTTATACGCAGTATTTT.

The chain combines TRBV29-1 with TRBJ2-3; 8 positions match TRBD2. The germline gives CDR1 SQVTM, CDR2 ANQGSEA. V lost 6 bases to trimming and J lost 2 bases; unmatched junction nucleotides: 4. This CDR3 spans 13 amino acids. CDR3 nucleotide sequence: TGCAGCGTCACTAGCGGAGCCACAGATACGCAGTATTTT. It codes for CSVTSGATDTQYF.

Only a few counts were recorded for this clone. The CDR3 sequence is CASSVIRDRALYGYTF. The CDR3 coding sequence is TGTGCCAGCAGCGTTATAAGGGACAGGGCCCTTTATGGCTACACCTTC. V and J are TRBV11-2 and TRBJ1-2, with 9 bases matching TRBD1. Germline V gene data show CDR1 as SGHAT and CDR2 as FQNNGV. This CDR3 spans 16 amino acids. The J segment lost 5 bases and the V segment lost 5 bases, leaving 12 bases of the junction unmatched.

The V call is TRBV28, the J call TRBJ2-6, with D perhaps matching TRBD1 (6 bases). Deletions cut 6 bases from V and 2 bases from J, with 8 bases between. CDR3 length: 14 amino acids. Germline V CDR1 and CDR2: MDHEN, SYDVKM. The CDR3 region has the DNA TGTGCCAGCAGATACAGGGCTGGGGCCAACGTCCTGACTTTC. Amino acid sequence: CASRYRAGANVLTF.

The rearrangement links TRBV7-8 to TRBJ2-5, with 11 bases lining up with TRBD2. Trimming took 2 bases from V and 5 from J; bases not matched to a gene: 13. The CDR3 covers 18 residues. CDR1 SGHVS and CDR2 FQNEAQ come from the germline V gene. CDR3: CASSLRWGRTSGLETQYF. The CDR3 nucleotides are TGTGCCAGCAGCTTACGGTGGGGCCGGACTAGCGGGTTGGAGACCCAGTACTTC.

The chain carries TRBV12-5 and TRBJ1-4, with D possibly being TRBD1 (6 bases). The CDR3 runs to 16 residues. Between the trimmed V and J ends, which lost 6 bases and 0 bases, there was a span of 14 bases. Germline-derived CDR1 and CDR2 are LGHNT and FRNRAP. The CDR3 here is CASGRGGLSTNEKLFF. The CDR3 nucleotides read TGTGCTAGTGGCCGGGGGGGGCTTTCAACTAATGAAAAACTGTTTTTT.

J is TRBJ1-3 and V is TRBV19; D call uncertain. The CDR3 is 17 residues long. V was clipped by 1 base and J by 0 bases, with 13 bases between them. The germline V gene has CDR1 LNHDA and CDR2 SQIVND (reference sequence). CDR3 amino acids: CASSIARQTISGNTIYF. The CDR3 nucleotides read TGTGCCAGTAGTATAGCGCGGCAGACTATCTCTGGAAACACCATATATTTT. The variable domain in full, with the rest retrieved from reference TRBV19 and TRBJ1-3, is DGGITQSPKYLFRKEGQNVTLSCEQNLNHDAMYWYRQDPGQGLRLIYYSQIVNDFQKGDIAEGYSVSREKKESFPLTVTSAQKNPTAFYLCASSIARQTISGNTIYFGEGSWLTVV.